Each of the 15 T cell receptor beta chains below was sequenced from the same sample in a study of cytomegalovirus exposure and HLA in healthy donors. Use of 60 Vbeta and 13 Jbeta primers characterized the PCR. Some clones are missing from TCRdb's copy, which holds only in-frame ones; the method was immunoSEQ multiplex PCR. This sample has 150,000 to 200,000 clones; roughly 80% occur once, and the top ten carry about 0.25%. The specimen sequenced was PBMCs. The receptor source for this set is a boy younger than 18 in good health and CMV-seronegative.

The rearrangement uses TRBV11-3 and TRBJ1-2; 7 nucleotides agree with TRBD1. V shed 5 bases and J 4 bases; nucleotides not matched to a gene: 7. CDR1 is SGHNT, CDR2 YENEEA, per germline. The CDR3 runs 14 residues. The CDR3 region has the DNA TGTGCCAGCAGCCCTGGACAGGAGTTCTATGGCTACACCTTC. It encodes CASSPGQEFYGYTF.

This chain joins TRBV9 and TRBJ2-7; D uncertain. The CDR3 contains 14 residues. The germline V gene has CDR1 SGDLS and CDR2 YYNGEE. Trimming shortened V by 0 bases and J by 2 bases, and 9 bases separated the two germline ends. The CDR3 is CASSVGSPTYEQYF. DNA for the CDR3: TGTGCCAGCAGCGTAGGTAGTCCGACCTACGAGCAGTACTTC.

J is TRBJ2-3 and V is TRBV28, with 8 bases that match TRBD1. Per germline, CDR1 MDHEN and CDR2 SYDVKM. J was trimmed by 0 bases and V by 6 bases; bases with no gene match: 23. The CDR3 contains 21 residues. DNA for the CDR3: TGTGCCAGCAGCTGGACAGGGCCCCGGTTTAAGGAGTCCCATAGCACAGATACGCAGTATTTT. Encoded protein: CASSWTGPRFKESHSTDTQYF.

The chain recombines TRBV11-2 with TRBJ2-1, with TRBD2 identical over 14 bases. Trimming took 5 bases from V and 5 from J; bases not matched to a gene: 5. Per the germline V gene, CDR1 is SGHAT and CDR2 is FQNNGV. CDR3 length: 16 residues. CDR3 nucleotides: TGTGCCAGCAGCGTAAGACTAGCGGGGGGGGACAATGAGCAGTTCTTC. Its translation is CASSVRLAGGDNEQFF.

The J gene is TRBJ2-7, the V gene TRBV18, with D perhaps TRBD2 (6 bases). Trimming pared 6 bases from V and 3 bases from J, leaving 21 bases between. Germline CDR1 is KGHSH and CDR2 is LQKENI. There are 16 residues in the CDR3. CDR3 sequence reads: CASSYVGSLADYEQYF. The CDR3 bases are TGTGCCAGCTCCTACGTGGGGAGTTTAGCGGACTACGAGCAGTACTTC.

V gene TRBV2 combines with J gene TRBJ1-3; D not certain. The CDR3 is made up of 15 amino acids. Trimming cost V 6 bases and J 0 bases, with 12 bases left between them. The germline gives CDR1 SNHLY, CDR2 FYNNEI. The chain's CDR3 is CASRRAASSGNTIYF. The CDR3 DNA follows: TGTGCCAGCAGGAGGGCCGCGAGCTCTGGAAACACCATATATTTT. The entire variable domain, with the rest obtained from reference TRBV2 and TRBJ1-3, is as follows: EPEVTQTPSHQVTQMGQEVILRCVPISNHLYFYWYRQILGQKVEFLVSFYNNEISEKSEIFDDQFSVERPDGSNFTLKIRSTKLEDSAMYFCASRRAASSGNTIYFGEGSWLTVV.

The chain links TRBV25-1 to TRBJ2-7, with D tentatively TRBD1 (5 bases). The CDR3 has 13 amino acids. The V gene's germline CDR1 is MGHDK and CDR2 SYGVNS. V was shortened by 3 bases and J by 2 bases, with 8 bases between the two germline ends. CDR3 bases: TGTGCCAGCAGTGATACAGGTCCCTACGAGCAGTACTTC. It codes for CASSDTGPYEQYF.

V is TRBV6-5 and J is TRBJ2-2; 8 bases map to TRBD2. V was clipped by 6 bases and J by 6 bases; unmatched bases: 3. There are 13 residues in the CDR3. Germline CDR1 and CDR2: MNHEY and SVGAGI. The DNA of the CDR3 is TGTGCCAGCAGACCCGGGAGGGCCGGGGAGCTGTTTTTT. It yields the protein CASRPGRAGELFF.

This chain uses TRBV30 with TRBJ1-6; 8 bases fit TRBD1. CDR3 length equals 16 residues. V trimming: 4 bases; J trimming: 6 bases; junction bases outside the gene matches: 11. Per the germline V gene, CDR1 is GTSNPN and CDR2 is SVGIG (reference sequence). Here the CDR3 DNA reads TGTGCCTGGAAGCCAGCTAGACAGGGGATTAATTCACCCCTCCACTTT. It codes for CAWKPARQGINSPLHF.

V usage is TRBV7-8 and J usage is TRBJ2-1; 7 positions match TRBD2. J gave up 0 bases and V 5 bases, and 4 bases lay outside the gene matches. The CDR3 has 15 residues. The germline V gene encodes CDR1 SGHVS and CDR2 FQNEAQ. The CDR3 reads CASSPGRFSYNEQFF. In DNA, the CDR3 is TGTGCCAGCAGCCCCGGGAGGTTCTCCTACAATGAGCAGTTCTTC.

This chain uses TRBV18 with TRBJ2-7; 8 nucleotides match TRBD2. Germline CDR1 is KGHSH and CDR2 is LQKENI. There are 16 residues in the CDR3. The trim removed 4 bases at V and 0 bases at J, leaving 8 bases unmatched. The chain's CDR3 is CASSLRGGLSSYEQYF. The CDR3, as DNA: TGTGCCAGCTCACTACGGGGGGGCCTGAGCTCCTACGAGCAGTACTTC.

V and J are TRBV7-3 and TRBJ2-2; the D gene is possibly TRBD1 (5 bases). CDR3 length equals 13 residues. The V end was cut by 6 bases, the J end by 1 base, with 6 bases between. Per the germline V gene, CDR1 is SGHTA and CDR2 is FQGTGA. CDR3 coding DNA: TGTGCCAGCAGTAGGGGGAACACCGGGGAGCTGTTTTTT. Its protein product is CASSRGNTGELFF.

In this sample, this clone turned up a few times. Here the CDR3 DNA reads TGTGCCAGCAGCAGGAGGGACAGAGGGTTTTCCTACGAGCAGTACTTC. It codes for CASSRRDRGFSYEQYF. The chain joins TRBV7-8 to TRBJ2-7, with D possibly TRBD1 on 7 matching bases. V was clipped by 5 bases and J by 1 base, with 18 bases between them. This CDR3 is 16 amino acids long. Germline V gene sequence: CDR1 SGHVS, CDR2 FQNEAQ.

This rearrangement joins TRBV5-1 to TRBJ1-1; no firm D call. V lost 4 bases and J 7 bases, leaving 14 bases between the germline ends. Germline loops: CDR1 SGHRS, CDR2 YFSETQ. The CDR3 is made up of 13 amino acids. The CDR3, as DNA: TGCGCCAGCAGCACGAAGACAAGCTATGAAGCTTTCTTT. It encodes CASSTKTSYEAFF.

This clone was counted between two and nine times. V and J are TRBV11-3 and TRBJ2-1, with D tentatively TRBD1 (6 bases). Germline CDR1 and CDR2: SGHNT and YENEEA. The length of the CDR3 is 14 residues. V lost 2 bases and J 5 bases, leaving 10 bases between the germline ends. CDR3 in amino acids: CASSLPDRHNEQFF. In nucleotides, the CDR3 is TGTGCCAGCAGCTTACCGGACAGACACAATGAGCAGTTCTTC.